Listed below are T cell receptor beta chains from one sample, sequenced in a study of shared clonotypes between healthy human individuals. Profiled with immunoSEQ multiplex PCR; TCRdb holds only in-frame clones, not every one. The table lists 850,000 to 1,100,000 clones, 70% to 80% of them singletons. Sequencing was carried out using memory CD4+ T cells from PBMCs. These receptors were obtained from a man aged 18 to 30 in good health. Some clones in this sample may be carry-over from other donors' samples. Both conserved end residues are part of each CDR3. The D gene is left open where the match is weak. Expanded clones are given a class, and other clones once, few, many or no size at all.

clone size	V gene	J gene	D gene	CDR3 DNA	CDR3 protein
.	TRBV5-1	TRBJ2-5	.	TGCGCCAGCAGCTTCCTCGGTAGCGGAGAGACCCAGTACTTC	CASSFLGSGETQYF
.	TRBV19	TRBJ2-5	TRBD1	TGTGCCAGTAGTATGGGTGACAGGGTTCGGGGAGAGACCCAGTACTTC	CASSMGDRVRGETQYF
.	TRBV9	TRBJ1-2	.	TGTGCCAGCAGCGTAGTTGCCAGGGTCGATGGCTACACCTTC	CASSVVARVDGYTF
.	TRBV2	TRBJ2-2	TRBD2	TGTGCCAGCAGCCAACTAGCGGGAGTGGCCGGGGAGCTGTTTTTT	CASSQLAGVAGELFF
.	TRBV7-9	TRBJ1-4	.	TGTGCCAGCAGCTTAGCTGTCCCTATTAATGAAAAACTGTTTTTT	CASSLAVPINEKLFF
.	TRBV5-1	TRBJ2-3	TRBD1	TGCGCCAGCAGCAACTACATATTAGGGGGCCAGGGCACAGATACGCAGTATTTT	CASSNYILGGQGTDTQYF
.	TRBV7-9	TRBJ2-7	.	TGTGCCAGCAGCTTAGAGGTACGGGGGCATCGGATCGAGCAGTACTTC	CASSLEVRGHRIEQYF
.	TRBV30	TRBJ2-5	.	TGTGCCTGGAGTGTAAACCCGACAGGGAGGGAGACCCAGTACTTC	CAWSVNPTGRETQYF
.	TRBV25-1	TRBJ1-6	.	TGTGCCAGCCGAGACATGAATTCACCCCTCCACTTT	CASRDMNSPLHF
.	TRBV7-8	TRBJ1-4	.	TGTGTCAGCAGCCACCAGGAGAATGAAAAACTGTTTTTT	CVSSHQENEKLFF
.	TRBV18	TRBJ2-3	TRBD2	TGTGCCAGCTCACCCGGGACTAGCGGTGCCGCAGATACGCAGTATTTT	CASSPGTSGAADTQYF
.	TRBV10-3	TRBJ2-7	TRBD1	TGTGCCATCACCCCGGGACAGGATATCGACGAGCAGTACTTC	CAITPGQDIDEQYF
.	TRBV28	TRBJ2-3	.	TGTGCCAGCAGGGAAGGGACACCCACAGATACGCAGTATTTT	CASREGTPTDTQYF
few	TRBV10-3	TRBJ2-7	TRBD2	TGTGCCATCACGGCTAGCGGGAGTACCTACGAGCAGTACTTC	CAITASGSTYEQYF
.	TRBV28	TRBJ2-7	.	TGTGCCAGCAGTTTAGGGTTCGGCGAGCAGTACTTC	CASSLGFGEQYF
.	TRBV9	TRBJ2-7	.	TGTGCCAGCAGCTTCCAGGGGTCCCACGAGCAGTACTTC	CASSFQGSHEQYF
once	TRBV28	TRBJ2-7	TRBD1	TGTGCCAGCAGTCTAACGGAATCCGGGACAGGGGGTAGCGAGCAGTACTTC	CASSLTESGTGGSEQYF
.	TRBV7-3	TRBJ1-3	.	TGTGCCAGCAGCTTGTCTACGGCCAGCTCTGGAAACACCATATATTTT	CASSLSTASSGNTIYF
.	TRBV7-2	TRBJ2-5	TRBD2	TGTGCCAGCAGCTTAGGTCTAGCGGGAGGGGAGGAGACCCAGTACTTC	CASSLGLAGGEETQYF
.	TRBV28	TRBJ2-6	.	TGTGCCAGCAGTTCCACAGTATCTGGGGCCAACGTCCTGACTTTC	CASSSTVSGANVLTF
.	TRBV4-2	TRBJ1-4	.	TGTGCCAGCAGCCAAGATTGGAGATCAACTAATGAAAAACTGTTTTTT	CASSQDWRSTNEKLFF
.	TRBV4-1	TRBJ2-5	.	TGCGCCAGCAGCCGACAAACGGTTGGGGAGACCCAGTACTTC	CASSRQTVGETQYF
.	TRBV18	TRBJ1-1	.	TGTGCCAGCTCACGAAACAGAAACACTGAAGCTTTCTTT	CASSRNRNTEAFF
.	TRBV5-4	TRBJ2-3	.	TGTGCCAGCGCTAAACGGGCAGATACGCAGTATTTT	CASAKRADTQYF
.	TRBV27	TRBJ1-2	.	TGTGCCAGCAGTACAGAAGGGACCTATGGCTACACCTTC	CASSTEGTYGYTF
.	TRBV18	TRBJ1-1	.	TGTGCCAGCTCACCGTCCCCTGAAACAACTTTCTTT	CASSPSPETTFF
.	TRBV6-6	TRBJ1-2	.	TGTGCCAGCAGTTTCTCCGGGGGCAACTATGGCTACACCTTC	CASSFSGGNYGYTF
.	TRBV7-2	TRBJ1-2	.	TGTGCCAGCAGCTTCTCCAATATTGATGGCTACACCTTC	CASSFSNIDGYTF
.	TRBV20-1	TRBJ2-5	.	TGCAGTGCGGAAGCGGGAGAGACCCAGTACTTC	CSAEAGETQYF
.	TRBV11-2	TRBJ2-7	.	TGTGCCAGCAGCTTAGGGGGAGTCAGCTCCTACGAGCAGTACTTC	CASSLGGVSSYEQYF
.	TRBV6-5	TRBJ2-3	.	TGTGCCAGCAGTTCCCCAGGGGATACGCAGTATTTT	CASSSPGDTQYF
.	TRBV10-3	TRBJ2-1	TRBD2	TGTGCCACACTAGCGGGAGGGGACGATGAGCAGTTCTTC	CATLAGGDDEQFF
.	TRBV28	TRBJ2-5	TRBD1	TGTGCCAGCAGGGGACAGCAAGAGACCCAGTACTTC	CASRGQQETQYF
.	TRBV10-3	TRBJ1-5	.	TGTGCCATCAGTGAGTCGATTATCCGGGACGCTCAGCCCCAGCATTTT	CAISESIIRDAQPQHF
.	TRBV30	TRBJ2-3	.	TGTGCCCGCTCGGGCCCGGAGGTCGATACGCAGTATTTT	CARSGPEVDTQYF
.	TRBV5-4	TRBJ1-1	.	TGTGCCAGCAGCTTGGATCGGGGGACGAACACTGAAGCTTTCTTT	CASSLDRGTNTEAFF
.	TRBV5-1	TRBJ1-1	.	TGCGCCAGCAGCTTCCCGGAGGGGGGGAGGAACACTGAAGCTTTCTTT	CASSFPEGGRNTEAFF
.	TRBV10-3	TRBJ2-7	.	TGTGCCATCAGTTCTGGAGGGTACGAGCAGTACTTC	CAISSGGYEQYF
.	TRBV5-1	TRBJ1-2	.	TGCGCCAGCAGCCCGTGGACAGCGCGCTATGGCTACACCTTC	CASSPWTARYGYTF
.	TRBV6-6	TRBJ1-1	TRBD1	TGTGCCAGCAGAATGGACAGGTGGGGGATGAACACTGAAGCTTTCTTT	CASRMDRWGMNTEAFF
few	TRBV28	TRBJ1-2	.	TGTGCCAGCAGTTCGAACCAGGTGGTTTGGAATGGCTACACCTTC	CASSSNQVVWNGYTF
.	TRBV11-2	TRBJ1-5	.	TGTGCCAGCAGCTTAGGTCCGAATCAGCCCCAGCATTTT	CASSLGPNQPQHF
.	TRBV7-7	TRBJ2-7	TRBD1	TGTGCCAGCAGCTCAGGACAGGGTGGCGAGCAGTACTTC	CASSSGQGGEQYF
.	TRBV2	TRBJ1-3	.	TGTGCCAGCAGTACCGCCCGGGTGAGGGTCAACTCTGGAAACACCATATATTTT	CASSTARVRVNSGNTIYF
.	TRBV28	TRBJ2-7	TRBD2	TGTGCCAGCAGTTCCCTGGCGGGAGGTTCCTACGAGCAGTACTTC	CASSSLAGGSYEQYF
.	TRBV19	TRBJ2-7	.	TGTGCCAGTAGTATTTGGTCGGGAGAAGGCGAGCAGTACTTC	CASSIWSGEGEQYF
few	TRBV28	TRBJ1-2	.	TGTGCCAGCAGTTTCCGCCACTATGGCTACACCTTC	CASSFRHYGYTF
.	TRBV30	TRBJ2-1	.	TGTGCCTGGAGTGTAAGAAGGGAGCAGTTCTTC	CAWSVRREQFF
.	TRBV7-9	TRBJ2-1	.	TGTGCCAGCAGCTTCGGACTGGAGCAGTTCTTC	CASSFGLEQFF
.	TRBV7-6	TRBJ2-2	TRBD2	TGTGCCGTATTTCCTAGCGGCTCGGGCACCGGGGAGCTGTTTTTT	CAVFPSGSGTGELFF
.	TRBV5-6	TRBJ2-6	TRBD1	TGTGCCAGCAGCTTATACAGGGGGCTCTCCTCTGGGGCCAACGTCCTGACTTTC	CASSLYRGLSSGANVLTF
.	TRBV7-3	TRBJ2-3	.	TGTGCCAGCAGACTTGGGGCGGCAAGTGGAGATACGCAGTATTTT	CASRLGAASGDTQYF